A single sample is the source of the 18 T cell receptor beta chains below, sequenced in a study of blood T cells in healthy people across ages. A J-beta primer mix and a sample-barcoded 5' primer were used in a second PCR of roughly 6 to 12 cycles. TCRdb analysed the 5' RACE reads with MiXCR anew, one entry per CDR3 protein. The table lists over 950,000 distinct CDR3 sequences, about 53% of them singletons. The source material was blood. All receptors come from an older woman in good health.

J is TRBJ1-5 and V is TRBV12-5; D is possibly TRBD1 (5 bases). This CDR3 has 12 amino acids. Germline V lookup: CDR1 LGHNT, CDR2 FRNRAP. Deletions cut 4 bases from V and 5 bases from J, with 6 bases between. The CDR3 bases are TGTGCTAGTGGTTGGGGGGATCAGCCCCAGCATTTT. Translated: CASGWGDQPQHF.

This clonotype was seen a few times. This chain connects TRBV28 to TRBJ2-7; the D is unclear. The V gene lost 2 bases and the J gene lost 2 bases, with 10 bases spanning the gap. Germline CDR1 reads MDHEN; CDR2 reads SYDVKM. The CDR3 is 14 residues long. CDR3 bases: TGTGCCAGCAGTTTACATCGGATCCCCTACGAGCAGTACTTC. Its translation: CASSLHRIPYEQYF.

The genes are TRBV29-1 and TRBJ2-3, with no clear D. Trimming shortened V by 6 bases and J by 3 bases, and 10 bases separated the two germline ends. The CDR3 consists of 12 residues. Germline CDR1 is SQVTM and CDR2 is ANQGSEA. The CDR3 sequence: CSVVGLTDTQYF. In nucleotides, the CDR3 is TGCAGCGTAGTGGGTTTGACAGATACGCAGTATTTT.

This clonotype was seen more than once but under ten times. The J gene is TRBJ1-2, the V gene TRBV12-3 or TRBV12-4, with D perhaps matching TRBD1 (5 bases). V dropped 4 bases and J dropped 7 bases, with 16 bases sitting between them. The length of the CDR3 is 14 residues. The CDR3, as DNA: TGTGCCAGCAGTTCCTCCGGGCAGGGTATTGGCTACACCTTC. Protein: CASSSSGQGIGYTF.

DNA of the CDR3: TGTGCCAGCAGCAAAGGGGGGGCAGAAACAGCCTACGAGCAGTACTTC. Its translation is CASSKGGAETAYEQYF. The chain joins TRBV21-1 to TRBJ2-5; the table assigns TRBD1, which was not confirmed against the DNA. The DNA end lines up better with TRBJ2-7; the J call may be wrong. TRBV21-1 is assigned pseudogene status. This CDR3 is 16 amino acids long.

The CDR3 sequence: CASSPSARIGYTF. The CDR3 region has the DNA TGTGCCAGCAGCCCTAGCGCACGGATCGGCTACACCTTC. The V and J genes are TRBV7-3 and TRBJ1-2; D is uncertain. The CDR3 is made up of 13 amino acids. The germline V gene has CDR1 SGHTA and CDR2 FQGTGA. Trimming removed 5 bases at V and 8 bases at J, with 15 bases between.

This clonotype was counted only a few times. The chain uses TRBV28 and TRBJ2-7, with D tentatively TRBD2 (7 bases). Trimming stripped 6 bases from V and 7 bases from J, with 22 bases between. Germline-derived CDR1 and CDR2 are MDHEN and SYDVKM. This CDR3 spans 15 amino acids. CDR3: CASSLYGGGPREQYF. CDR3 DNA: TGTGCCAGCAGCCTATATGGGGGGGGCCCGAGGGAGCAGTACTTC.

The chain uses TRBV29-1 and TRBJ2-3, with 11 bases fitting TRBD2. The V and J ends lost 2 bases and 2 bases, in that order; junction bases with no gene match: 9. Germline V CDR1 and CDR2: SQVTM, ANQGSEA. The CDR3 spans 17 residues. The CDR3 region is CSVEPFTSGRPTDTQYF. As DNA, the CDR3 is TGCAGCGTTGAACCTTTTACTAGCGGGAGACCCACAGATACGCAGTATTTT.

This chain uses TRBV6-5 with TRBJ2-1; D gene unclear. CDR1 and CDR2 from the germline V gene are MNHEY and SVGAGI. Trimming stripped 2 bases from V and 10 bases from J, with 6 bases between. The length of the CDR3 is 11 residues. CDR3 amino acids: CASSYLGEQFF. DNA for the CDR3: TGTGCCAGCAGTTACCTGGGAGAGCAGTTCTTC.

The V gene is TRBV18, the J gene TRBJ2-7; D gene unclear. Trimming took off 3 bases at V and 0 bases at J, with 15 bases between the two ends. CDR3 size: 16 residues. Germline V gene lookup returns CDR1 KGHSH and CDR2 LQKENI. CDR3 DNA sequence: TGTGCCAGCTCACCGGTTGCTGGAGAAGGCTCCTACGAGCAGTACTTC. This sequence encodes CASSPVAGEGSYEQYF. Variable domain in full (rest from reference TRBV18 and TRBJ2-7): NAGVMQNPRHLVRRRGQEARLRCSPMKGHSHVYWYRQLPEEGLKFMVYLQKENIIDESGMPKERFSAEFPKEGPSILRIQQVVRGDSAAYFCASSPVAGEGSYEQYFGPGTRLTVT.

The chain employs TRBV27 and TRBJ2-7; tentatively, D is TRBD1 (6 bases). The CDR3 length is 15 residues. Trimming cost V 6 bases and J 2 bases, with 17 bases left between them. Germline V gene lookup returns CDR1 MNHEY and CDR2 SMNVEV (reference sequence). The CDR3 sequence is CASRSGQIAPYEQYF. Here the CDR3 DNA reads TGTGCCAGCAGAAGCGGACAGATCGCCCCCTACGAGCAGTACTTC.

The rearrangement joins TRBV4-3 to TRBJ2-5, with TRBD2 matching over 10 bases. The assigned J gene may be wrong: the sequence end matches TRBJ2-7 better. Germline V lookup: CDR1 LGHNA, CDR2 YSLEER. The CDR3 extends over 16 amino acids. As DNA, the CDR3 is TGCGCCAGCAGCCAACTAACTGGACTAGCGGCCTACGAGCAGTACTTC. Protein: CASSQLTGLAAYEQYF.

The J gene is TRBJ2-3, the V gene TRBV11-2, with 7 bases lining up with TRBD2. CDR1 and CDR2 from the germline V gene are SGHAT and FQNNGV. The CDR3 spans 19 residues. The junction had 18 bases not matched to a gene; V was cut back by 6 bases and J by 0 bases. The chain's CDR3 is CASSPIQAGAIYSTDTQYF. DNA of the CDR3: TGTGCCAGCAGTCCCATCCAGGCGGGAGCAATTTATAGCACAGATACGCAGTATTTT.

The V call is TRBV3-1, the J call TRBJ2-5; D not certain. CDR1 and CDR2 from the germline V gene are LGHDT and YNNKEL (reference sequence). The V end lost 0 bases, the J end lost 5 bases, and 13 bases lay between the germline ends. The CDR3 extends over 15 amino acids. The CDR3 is CASSQEPRYGETQYF. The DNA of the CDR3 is TGTGCCAGCAGCCAAGAACCTAGGTATGGGGAGACCCAGTACTTC.

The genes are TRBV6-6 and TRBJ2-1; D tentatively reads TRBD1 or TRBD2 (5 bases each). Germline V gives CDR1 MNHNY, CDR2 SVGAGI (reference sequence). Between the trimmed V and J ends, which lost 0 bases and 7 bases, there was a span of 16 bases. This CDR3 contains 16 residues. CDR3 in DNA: TGTGCCAGCAGTTACTCGAGGCAGGGAGTGGGTAATGAGCAGTTCTTC. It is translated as CASSYSRQGVGNEQFF.

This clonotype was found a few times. The chain's CDR3 is CASSLGRGTGTYEQYF. The CDR3 nucleotides are TGTGCCAGCAGCTTAGGACGGGGGACAGGGACCTACGAGCAGTACTTC. This chain links TRBV11-2 with TRBJ2-7; TRBD1 aligns across 9 bases. The junction had 6 bases not matched to a gene; V was cut back by 1 base and J by 2 bases. This CDR3 contains 16 residues. Germline V gene sequence: CDR1 SGHAT, CDR2 FQNNGV.

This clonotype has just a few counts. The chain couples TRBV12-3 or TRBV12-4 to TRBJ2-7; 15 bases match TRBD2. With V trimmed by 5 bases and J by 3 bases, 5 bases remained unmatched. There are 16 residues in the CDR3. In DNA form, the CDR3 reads TGTGCCAGCAGTCAACGGACTAGCGGGAGGGGCTACGAGCAGTACTTC. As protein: CASSQRTSGRGYEQYF.

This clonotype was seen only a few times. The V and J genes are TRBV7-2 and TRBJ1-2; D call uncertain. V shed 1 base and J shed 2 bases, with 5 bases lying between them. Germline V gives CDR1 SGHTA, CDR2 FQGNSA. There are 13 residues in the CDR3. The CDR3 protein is CASSLEQNYGYTF. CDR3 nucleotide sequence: TGTGCCAGCAGCTTAGAACAGAACTATGGCTACACCTTC.